This TCR beta chain originates from a study of regulatory T cells in long-lasting Graves disease. Study details: Patients met the persistent Graves' disease definition after over 5 years of antithyroid drugs with positive TSH receptor antibodies. Whole-study results and caveats: Tissue studied was limited to peripheral blood, excluding thyroid tissue.

This CDR3 has 13 amino acids. Trimming took 4 bases from V and 2 from J, leaving 6 bases between them. Germline V CDR1 and CDR2: MNHEY, SMNVEV (reference sequence). Time point: persistent/refractory GD, antithyroid drugs over 5 years with positive TRAb. Making the TCR library involved RNA that had been extracted from PBMCs. Graves' disease diagnoses used American Thyroid Association guidelines. Both iRepertoire HTBI primers and Arm-PCR of CDR3 regions were used to build the TCR beta libraries. MiXCR was run by TCRdb on the multiplex PCR reads, yielding one entry per CDR3 protein. Of about 430,000 distinct CDR3 sequences in the sample, under 25% are singletons; the top ten hold roughly 13%. In its sample, this clonotype was seen many times. Antigen specificity is unknown.

V is TRBV27 and J is TRBJ2-4, with no clear D. This clonotype was obtained from a female donor with Graves disease. Sequenced here: peripheral blood mononuclear cells (PBMCs), sampled when the disease was refractory, from a patient treated with antithyroid drugs. CDR3 DNA sequence: TGTGCCAGCAGTTGGGATCCCAAAAACATTCAGTACTTC. Its protein is CASSWDPKNIQYF.